This passage covers 14 T cell receptor beta chains from one sample sequenced in a study of patients and donors after allogeneic stem cell transplantation. TCRdb used MiXCR to reprocess the RT-PCR reads, holding one entry per CDR3 protein. The sample includes more than 850,000 distinct CDR3 sequences, more than 15% seen only once; the top ten take 5.5% to 6.5%. The source material was blood, either unsorted or a sorted T cell fraction (not recorded which). These receptor sequences come from a human donor who was either an allogeneic HSCT recipient or a stem cell or donor lymphocyte infusion donor (not recorded which). It is not recorded whose cells these are; they may come from a transplant donor.

In this sample, this clonotype turned up a few times. The chain carries TRBV6-1 and TRBJ2-7, with D hard to call. The CDR3 has 15 amino acids. V lost 8 bases to trimming and J lost 1 base, with 18 bases between them. Germline CDR1 is MNHNS and CDR2 is SASEGT. The CDR3, as DNA: TGTGCCAGCGGGCCTTTCCAAACTAATTCCTACGAGCAGTACTTC. Amino acid sequence: CASGPFQTNSYEQYF.

This chain connects TRBV6-5 to TRBJ2-3; 9 bases fit TRBD2. The germline V gene has CDR1 MNHEY and CDR2 SVGAGI. Losses at the gene ends were 4 bases for V and 5 bases for J; bases not matched to a gene: 10. The CDR3 spans 16 residues. The chain's CDR3 is CASSSPGLAMIDTQYF. As DNA, the CDR3 is TGTGCCAGCAGTTCCCCGGGACTAGCTATGATAGATACGCAGTATTTT.

This chain uses TRBV7-9 with TRBJ2-7; perhaps TRBD2 as D (5 bases). The CDR3 consists of 14 residues. Trimming pared 5 bases from V and 2 bases from J, leaving 13 bases between. The germline V gene has CDR1 SEHNR and CDR2 FQNEAQ (reference sequence). The CDR3 DNA follows: TGTGCCAGCAGCGGAGGCGCCACTACCTACGAGCAGTACTTC. Translation gives CASSGGATTYEQYF.

In its sample, this clonotype was seen a few times. V gene TRBV6-5 combines with J gene TRBJ1-5; 7 bases line up with TRBD1. This CDR3 is built from 16 residues. The germline gives CDR1 MNHEY, CDR2 SVGAGI. V shed 4 bases, J shed 4 bases, and the junction held 10 bases outside the gene matches. Written as DNA, the CDR3 is TGTGCCAGCAGTTTTGGACAGGCCCCAAGGAATCAGCCCCAGCATTTT. Translated: CASSFGQAPRNQPQHF.

This clonotype was counted between two and nine times. The chain uses TRBV20-1 and TRBJ2-4, with D possibly matching TRBD1 (5 bases). The V and J ends lost 1 base and 0 bases respectively, with 10 bases between them. CDR3 size: 15 residues. CDR1 is DFQATT, CDR2 SNEGSKA, per germline (reference sequence). The CDR3 DNA sequence: TGCAGTGCTAGAGTGGGGCGAGCAGCCAAAAACATTCAGTACTTC. The encoded protein is CSARVGRAAKNIQYF.

The CDR3 region is CASSSTGDRGRDGYTF. The CDR3 bases are TGTGCCAGCAGCTCAACCGGGGACAGGGGGCGGGATGGCTACACCTTC. The chain joins TRBV21-1 to TRBJ1-2; the table's D gene call, TRBD1, was not cross checked with the DNA. TRBV21-1 is deemed a pseudogene. The CDR3 has 16 residues.

The chain recombines TRBV12-3 or TRBV12-4 with TRBJ1-1; D call uncertain. CDR3 size: 14 residues. The V end lost 7 bases, the J end lost 6 bases, and 18 bases lay between the germline ends. CDR3: CASTLSVGAAEAFF. As DNA, the CDR3 is TGTGCCAGCACCCTCTCGGTGGGTGCCGCTGAAGCTTTCTTT.

In this sample, this clonotype turned up a few times. The chain joins TRBV6-1 to TRBJ2-2; 11 bases agree with TRBD1. CDR3 length: 16 amino acids. Germline V gene data show CDR1 as MNHNS and CDR2 as SASEGT. V lost 5 bases, J lost 7 bases, and 9 bases stayed unmatched. The CDR3 nucleotides read TGTGCCAGCAGTAATCCGGACAGGGGGCCGGGCGGGGAGCTGTTTTTT. It is translated as CASSNPDRGPGGELFF.

V and J are TRBV3-1 and TRBJ2-7, with D possibly being TRBD2 (6 bases). Deletions cut 1 base from V and 3 bases from J, with 13 bases between. Per germline, CDR1 LGHDT and CDR2 YNNKEL (reference sequence). The CDR3 totals 15 residues. CDR3 in DNA: TGTGCCAGCAGCCAAGTCATTAGCGGCGGCTACGAGCAGTACTTC. It specifies CASSQVISGGYEQYF.

Only a few counts were recorded for this clonotype. The J gene is TRBJ1-4, the V gene TRBV12-3 or TRBV12-4; D gene uncertain. This CDR3 contains 14 residues. Trimming removed 1 base from V and 6 bases from J, with 9 bases in between. The CDR3 DNA reads as TGTGCCAGCAGTTTAGGTGGAGGTTATGAAAAACTGTTTTTT. Amino acid sequence: CASSLGGGYEKLFF.

The CDR3 nucleotides are TGTGCCATCAGTGAGCGGGGGGAGCAGTACTTC. Its translation is CAISERGEQYF. The J gene is TRBJ2-7, the V gene TRBV10-3; D may be TRBD2 (6 bases). The CDR3 sequence is 11 residues long. Per the germline V gene, CDR1 is ENHRY and CDR2 is SYGVKD. The V end was cut by 2 bases, the J end by 7 bases, with 6 bases between.

CDR3: CATLQGGQEAFF. CDR3 coding DNA: TGTGCCACTCTACAAGGCGGTCAGGAAGCTTTCTTT. This chain links TRBV6-2 or TRBV6-3 with TRBJ1-1; D is unclear. Trimming took 10 bases from V and 8 from J, leaving 17 bases between them. This CDR3 contains 12 residues. The germline gives CDR1 MNHEY, CDR2 SVGEGT.

This clonotype appeared a few times. V and J are TRBV5-6 and TRBJ1-1; 7 nucleotides agree with TRBD1. With V trimmed by 4 bases and J by 7 bases, 7 bases remained unmatched. CDR1 and CDR2 from the germline V gene are SGHDT and YYEEEE. This CDR3 is built from 13 residues. CDR3 loop: CASSPGTVFEAFF. CDR3 nucleotide sequence: TGTGCCAGCAGCCCGGGGACAGTCTTTGAAGCTTTCTTT.

Only one count was recorded for this clonotype. The V gene is TRBV7-9, the J gene TRBJ1-2; D is undetermined. The CDR3 is 14 residues long. Per the germline V gene, CDR1 is SEHNR and CDR2 is FQNEAQ (reference sequence). With 5 bases removed from V and 7 bases from J, the gap between germline ends came to 17 bases. CDR3 in DNA: TGTGCCAGCAGCCTCTTTGGGGATGTAGTTGGCTACACCTTC. Translating gives CASSLFGDVVGYTF.